The clone carrying this T cell receptor (beta chain) was picked up many times. Its specificity is unknown. One entry per CDR3 protein results from TCRdb running MiXCR on the multiplex PCR reads. The data show fewer than 150,000 distinct CDR3 sequences, with around 20% seen just once and 2% to 2.5% held by the top ten. This record comes from a study of breast tumors, draining lymph nodes, adjacent tissues. Samples came from axillary lymph nodes draining the breast cancer. Study observations and caveats: Compared with basal-like, luminal-like tumors shared significantly more repertoire with nontumor tissue. Data only fit, rather than demonstrated, lymph node origin of most tumor T cells. Tumor repertoires ranked between lymph nodes and nontumor tissue in diversity, with V and J gene preferences. Data fit most tumor T cells coming from lymph node, expanding in tumor.

Trimming took off 0 bases at V and 0 bases at J, with 7 bases between the two ends. The CDR3 loop spans 15 amino acids. Germline-derived CDR1 and CDR2 are SGHRS and YFSETQ. The TCR originated in a female donor with breast cancer. Some clones in this sample may be carry-over from other donors' samples. The genes are TRBV5-1 and TRBJ2-1; D unclear. Sequencing was done on a sample of axillary lymph node tissue. This CDR3 is CASSLVLGSYNEQFF. CDR3 coding DNA: TGCGCCAGCAGCTTGGTGTTGGGCTCCTACAATGAGCAGTTCTTC.